This passage covers 29 T cell receptor beta chains from one sample sequenced in a study of T cells after yellow fever vaccination (dated by TCRdb to the late 2010s). Libraries were constructed by 5' RACE. The instrument given in TCRdb is Illumina HiSeq 2500. The public reads were quality trimmed at Q25 with fastp and then assembled into clones with MiXCR by TCRdb, keeping productive beta chains. Each entry is one CDR3 protein sequence, shown with its most common DNA and genes. The sample table records some 250,000 distinct CDR3 sequences; less than 8.5% of these occur just once. The ten largest clones represent more than 0.8% of the sample. The treatment or condition label of this sample denotes: live attenuated yellow fever vaccine strain. The sample was CD4+ T cells sorted from PBMCs, taken 15 days after the yellow fever booster vaccination. The receptor set was obtained from a man aged 25 to 45 who received the YFV17D yellow fever vaccine.

In this sample, this clonotype turned up a few times. The chain employs TRBV27 and TRBJ2-7; D possibly corresponds to TRBD1 (7 bases). Trimming pared 8 bases from V and 7 bases from J, leaving 24 bases between. This CDR3 spans 15 amino acids. Per the germline V gene, CDR1 is MNHEY and CDR2 is SMNVEV (reference sequence). CDR3 nucleotides: TGTGCCAGCTCCCAGGGGGGTGCACGGATCGGGGAGCAGTACTTC. Protein: CASSQGGARIGEQYF.

The chain is built from TRBV6-2 or TRBV6-3 and TRBJ2-3; D not certain. The V gene's germline CDR1 is MNHEY and CDR2 SVGEGT. This CDR3 region has 12 residues. V was trimmed by 4 bases and J by 9 bases, leaving 11 bases between them. The CDR3 sequence: CASSFPDETQYF. The CDR3 region has the DNA TGTGCCAGCAGTTTCCCGGATGAGACGCAGTATTTT.

This clonotype has ten or more counts. J is TRBJ2-1 and V is TRBV6-5, with D possibly called TRBD1 or TRBD2 (5 bases each). CDR1 and CDR2 (germline): MNHEY, SVGAGI. Between the trimmed V and J ends, which lost 6 bases and 6 bases, there was a span of 12 bases. This CDR3 has 13 residues. The CDR3, as DNA: TGTGCCAGCAGAGGGGACCTTCGCAATGAGCAGTTCTTC. Its translation is CASRGDLRNEQFF.

This clonotype was seen ten or more times. The gene calls are TRBV7-2 and TRBJ2-3; 10 nucleotides align to TRBD2. The CDR3 runs 14 residues. Losses at the gene ends were 5 bases for V and 6 bases for J; bases not matched to a gene: 5. Germline V lookup: CDR1 SGHTA, CDR2 FQGNSA. The CDR3 sequence: CASSQGLAADTQYF. The CDR3 DNA follows: TGTGCCAGCAGCCAAGGACTAGCGGCGGATACGCAGTATTTT.

This clonotype was recorded a few times. The chain couples TRBV10-2 to TRBJ2-2, with a weak D call TRBD1 (6 bases). The CDR3 is 16 amino acids. Trimming took 6 bases from V and 6 from J, leaving 20 bases between them. Per germline, CDR1 WSHSY and CDR2 SAAADI. CDR3 coding DNA: TGCGCCAGCAGCAACCAGCTTACTACAGGGTCCGGGGAGCTGTTTTTT. Its protein is CASSNQLTTGSGELFF.

This chain links TRBV5-1 with TRBJ2-1; TRBD2 matches 12 bases. After removal of 1 base from V and 9 bases from J, the junction contained 11 bases not matched to a gene. Germline values: CDR1 SGHRS, CDR2 YFSETQ. This CDR3 region has 17 residues. Written as DNA, the CDR3 is TGCGCCAGCAGCTTGAACCCACTAGCGGGAGGCCTTCGTGAGCAGTTCTTC. It yields the protein CASSLNPLAGGLREQFF.

This clonotype has more than one count but fewer than ten. This chain connects TRBV5-1 to TRBJ2-7; a possible D gene is TRBD1 (6 bases). Trimming pared 0 bases from V and 6 bases from J, leaving 13 bases between. The CDR3 is made up of 14 amino acids. The germline V gene has CDR1 SGHRS and CDR2 YFSETQ. CDR3 sequence (DNA): TGCGCCAGCAGCTTGGTAGTAGGGGGTGGCGAGCAGTACTTC. Its translation: CASSLVVGGGEQYF.

This clonotype has more than one count but fewer than ten. The chain employs TRBV6-5 and TRBJ2-6, with TRBD1 as a possible D gene (6 bases). Germline V gives CDR1 MNHEY, CDR2 SVGAGI. With 3 bases removed from V and 2 bases from J, the gap between germline ends came to 11 bases. The CDR3 consists of 16 residues. The CDR3 sequence: CASSYSRGTGANVLTF. The CDR3 DNA follows: TGTGCCAGCAGTTATTCGAGGGGGACTGGGGCCAACGTCCTGACTTTC.

This clonotype was seen more than once but under ten times. The chain uses TRBV19 and TRBJ2-1; 11 bases match TRBD1. Germline V gene sequence: CDR1 LNHDA, CDR2 SQIVND (reference sequence). The CDR3 spans 15 residues. Trimming cost V 3 bases and J 7 bases; bases outside gene matches: 5. The DNA of the CDR3 is TGTGCCAGTAGTATTGGACAGGGGGCTTGGAATGAGCAGTTCTTC. Protein product: CASSIGQGAWNEQFF.

This clonotype was detected only a few times. The gene calls are TRBV30 and TRBJ2-1; no reliable D call. Trimming removed 2 bases at V and 4 bases at J, with 12 bases between. The CDR3 runs 14 residues. Germline V gene sequence: CDR1 GTSNPN, CDR2 SVGIG (reference sequence). The CDR3 loop is CAWSWTDFYNEQFF. As DNA, the CDR3 is TGTGCCTGGAGTTGGACGGATTTTTACAATGAGCAGTTCTTC. Based on the CDR3 plus reference TRBV30 and TRBJ2-1, the full variable domain is SQTIHQWPATLVQPVGSPLSLECTVEGTSNPNLYWYRQAAGRGLQLLFYSVGIGQISSEVPQNLSASRPQDRQFILSSKKLLLSDSGFYLCAWSWTDFYNEQFFGPGTRLTVL.

This clonotype was found many times. The chain links TRBV5-6 to TRBJ1-1; unclear D gene. The V end lost 6 bases, the J end lost 1 base, and 10 bases lay between the germline ends. Germline CDR1 SGHDT, CDR2 YYEEEE. The CDR3 has 13 amino acids. CDR3 coding DNA: TGTGCCAGCAAGGCGTCACAGAACACTGAAGCTTTCTTT. It yields the protein CASKASQNTEAFF.

This clonotype was counted many times. The chain employs TRBV18 and TRBJ2-2; D gene uncertain. Germline V lookup: CDR1 KGHSH, CDR2 LQKENI. The CDR3 loop spans 12 amino acids. The V end was cut by 3 bases, the J end by 1 base, with 0 bases between. CDR3 nucleotide sequence: TGTGCCAGCTCACCGAACACCGGGGAGCTGTTTTTT. This codes for CASSPNTGELFF.

The V gene is TRBV15, the J gene TRBJ2-3, with 14 bases aligning to TRBD2. CDR1 and CDR2 from the germline V gene are LNHNV and YYDKDF (reference sequence). V was pared by 0 bases and J by 4 bases, with 3 bases of the junction left unmatched. The CDR3 is 17 residues long. This chain's CDR3 is CATSRDLTSGRADTQYF. The CDR3 region has the DNA TGTGCCACCAGCAGAGACCTGACTAGCGGGAGGGCAGATACGCAGTATTTT.

This clonotype has just a few counts. The V and J genes are TRBV7-9 and TRBJ2-2, with no clear D. This CDR3 contains 15 residues. The germline CDR1 and CDR2 sequences are SEHNR and FQNEAQ (reference sequence). With 1 base removed from V and 4 bases from J, the gap between germline ends came to 10 bases. The CDR3 bases are TGTGCCAGCAGCTTAGATATTTCCGGCACCGGGGAGCTGTTTTTT. This encodes CASSLDISGTGELFF.

Many counts were recorded for this clonotype. The chain carries TRBV20-1 and TRBJ2-4; the D gene is possibly TRBD2 (6 bases). V lost 6 bases and J 6 bases, leaving 21 bases between the germline ends. The CDR3 has 15 amino acids. Germline V gene lookup returns CDR1 DFQATT and CDR2 SNEGSKA (reference sequence). The CDR3 sequence is CSAVDPPKGGNIQYF. The CDR3 DNA is TGCAGTGCCGTGGATCCTCCAAAGGGAGGAAACATTCAGTACTTC.

The table lists this clonotype with many counts. The CDR3 DNA is TGTGCCAGCAGCCAAACTCCCTTTGGGGGGAGGCCCTACAATGAGCAGTTCTTC. Amino acids: CASSQTPFGGRPYNEQFF. The V and J genes are TRBV3-1 and TRBJ2-1, with D possibly TRBD2 on 6 matching bases. V was trimmed by 2 bases and J by 2 bases, leaving 19 bases between them. CDR1 and CDR2 from the germline V gene are LGHDT and YNNKEL (reference sequence). The CDR3 length is 18 residues.

This clonotype was seen at least ten times. This rearrangement joins TRBV6-6 to TRBJ2-5; no clear D. The CDR3 runs 11 residues. Trimming took 1 base from V and 5 from J, leaving 2 bases between them. In germline, CDR1 is MNHNY, CDR2 SVGAGI (reference sequence). CDR3 protein: CASSYLETQYF. The CDR3 region has the DNA TGTGCCAGCAGTTACTTGGAGACCCAGTACTTC.

This clonotype was seen only a few times. The chain employs TRBV5-1 and TRBJ2-2; possibly TRBD1 for D (5 bases). The CDR3 runs to 15 residues. Trimming removed 0 bases from V and 5 bases from J, with 11 bases in between. The germline CDR1 and CDR2 sequences are SGHRS and YFSETQ. The CDR3, as DNA: TGCGCCAGCAGCTTGGGGAGACAGTTAACCGGGGAGCTGTTTTTT. The encoded protein is CASSLGRQLTGELFF. The full variable domain, rest sourced from reference TRBV5-1 and TRBJ2-2, is KAGVTQTPRYLIKTRGQQVTLSCSPISGHRSVSWYQQTPGQGLQFLFEYFSETQRNKGNFPGRFSGRQFSNSRSEMNVSTLELGDSALYLCASSLGRQLTGELFFGEGSRLTVL.

DNA for the CDR3: TGTGCCAGTAGTAAGGGGAAAAACTCCTACAATGAGCAGTTCTTC. Translated, it gives CASSKGKNSYNEQFF. The chain couples TRBV19 to TRBJ2-1, with a weak D call TRBD1 (5 bases). The CDR3 has 15 residues. The V and J ends lost 4 bases and 0 bases respectively, with 10 bases between them. Germline V lookup: CDR1 LNHDA, CDR2 SQIVND (reference sequence).

V gene TRBV5-4 combines with J gene TRBJ2-7; TRBD1 matches at 8 bases. Germline CDR1 and CDR2: SGHNT and YYREEE (reference sequence). V shed 1 base, J shed 8 bases, and the junction held 14 bases outside the gene matches. This CDR3 is 16 amino acids long. DNA of the CDR3: TGTGCCAGCAGCTTGTCGTATGGACAGGGAGTGAACAAGCAGTACTTC. The encoded protein is CASSLSYGQGVNKQYF.

This clonotype was found many times. The J gene is TRBJ2-1, the V gene TRBV20-1, with 7 bases lining up with TRBD2. The germline V gene encodes CDR1 DFQATT and CDR2 SNEGSKA (reference sequence). The ends lost 0 bases at V and 1 base at J; junction bases unmatched: 15. CDR3 length equals 19 residues. The CDR3 here is CSARDLGDSGLASYNEQFF. The DNA of the CDR3 is TGCAGTGCTAGAGATCTCGGGGATAGCGGGTTGGCATCCTACAATGAGCAGTTCTTC.

About this clonotype itself: Sequence at one end of the junction differs from germline and may be a read error. The chain has TRBV7-7 and TRBJ1-5; a possible D gene is TRBD1 (6 bases). The CDR3 length is 14 residues. Germline CDR1 and CDR2: SSHAT and FNYEAQ (reference sequence). In nucleotides, the CDR3 is TGTGCTAGCAGCTTCTGCAGGGGTGGTCAGCCCCAGCATTTT. Its translation: CASSFCRGGQPQHF.

There are many counts of this clonotype. This chain joins TRBV27 and TRBJ2-1; possibly TRBD2 for D (6 bases). The CDR3 extends over 15 amino acids. The V and J ends lost 2 bases and 4 bases respectively, with 12 bases between them. CDR1 is MNHEY and CDR2 is SMNVEV in the germline V gene (reference sequence). The DNA for the CDR3 is TGTGCCAGCAGTTTAGTCCTAGCGTCGTACAATGAGCAGTTCTTC. This gives the protein CASSLVLASYNEQFF.

The chain links TRBV5-1 to TRBJ2-2; D gene uncertain. This CDR3 is built from 14 residues. The germline gives CDR1 SGHRS, CDR2 YFSETQ. V was trimmed by 0 bases and J by 7 bases, leaving 10 bases between them. This CDR3 is CASSLESVGGELFF. The CDR3 DNA is TGCGCCAGCAGCTTGGAATCAGTTGGCGGGGAGCTGTTTTTT.

This clonotype was seen at least ten times. The chain has TRBV12-3 or TRBV12-4 and TRBJ2-1; TRBD2 matches at 9 bases. The J segment lost 6 bases and the V segment lost 7 bases, leaving 10 bases of the junction unmatched. This CDR3 has 15 amino acids. CDR3 nucleotides: TGTGCCAGCACCTCCGGACTAGCGCCCCGCAATGAGCAGTTCTTC. The encoded protein is CASTSGLAPRNEQFF.

There are a few counts of this clonotype. The J gene is TRBJ2-7, the V gene TRBV14, with 7 nucleotides matching TRBD1. The V segment lost 1 base and the J segment 4 bases; nucleotides outside the gene matches: 19. The CDR3 is 19 residues long. Per the germline V gene, CDR1 is SGHDN and CDR2 is FVKESK. The CDR3 is CASSQVKGAESTRQYEQYF. In DNA form, the CDR3 reads TGTGCCAGCAGCCAAGTCAAGGGGGCTGAATCAACACGGCAATACGAGCAGTACTTC.

Turning to this clonotype: One base away lies a much larger clone, so this may be a sequencing read error. The CDR3: CASSVQNTGELFF. The CDR3 DNA reads as TGCGCCAGCAGCGTACAGAACACCGGGGAGCTGTTTTTT. The V gene is TRBV5-1, the J gene TRBJ2-2; the D is unclear. The V end lost 4 bases, the J end lost 1 base, and 5 bases lay between the germline ends. Per germline, CDR1 SGHRS and CDR2 YFSETQ. The CDR3 sequence is 13 residues long.

This clonotype was detected many times. The chain employs TRBV12-3 or TRBV12-4 and TRBJ1-1; 7 nucleotides align to TRBD1. This CDR3 spans 15 amino acids. The V segment lost 5 bases and the J segment 4 bases; nucleotides outside the gene matches: 10. The DNA for the CDR3 is TGTGCCAGCAGTAATCACAGGGGAGTAACCACTGAAGCTTTCTTT. Amino acid sequence: CASSNHRGVTTEAFF.

The chain combines TRBV7-9 with TRBJ2-3; D is perhaps TRBD1 (7 bases). V lost 4 bases, J lost 5 bases, and 13 bases lay in between. CDR1 is SEHNR and CDR2 is FQNEAQ in the germline V gene (reference sequence). This CDR3 has 14 amino acids. The CDR3 sequence is CASSSGGGLDTQYF. In DNA, the CDR3 is TGTGCCAGCAGCTCTGGAGGGGGCCTAGATACGCAGTATTTT.